These T cell receptor beta chains were read from a single sample in a study of CD8+CD57+ T cells in acquired aplastic anemia. TCRdb reprocessed the reads with MiXCR, giving one entry per CDR3 protein. The sample holds fewer than 250,000 distinct CDR3 sequences, about half seen once. Sequencing was performed on sorted CD4+, CD8+, or CD8+CD57+ T cells (not recorded which) from PBMCs. Every receptor here comes from a human donor in good health, serving as a control. Both conserved end residues are part of each CDR3. D genes are given only for firm matches. Clone size is not always given. Where it is, it says once, few, many or a class for expanded clones.

TRBV4-1	TRBD1	-	TRBJ2-4	TGCGCCAGCAGCAAGGACAGGGGAGATTTAAACACTCAGTACTTC	CASSKDRGDLNTQYF
TRBV4-3	-	many	TRBJ1-5	TGCGCCAGCAGCCAAGAGGTAGCACAGGGCCATCAGCCCCAGCATTTT	CASSQEVAQGHQPQHF
TRBV7-9	-	many	TRBJ2-7	TGTGCCAGCAGCCGAGGGGGGACCCCTATCCTACGACGGTACTACGAGCAGTACTTC	CASSRGGTPILRRYYEQYF
TRBV6-1	-	few	TRBJ2-7	TGTGCCAGCCGAGGGGGGACTCTATACTACGAGCAGTACTTC	CASRGGTLYYEQYF
TRBV7-3	TRBD1	-	TRBJ1-2	TGTGCCAGCAGCCAAGGGACAGAGTATGGCTACACCTTC	CASSQGTEYGYTF
TRBV24-1	TRBD1	-	TRBJ2-5	TGTGCCACCAGTGGGACAGGGGGCAGGGAGACCCAGTACTTC	CATSGTGGRETQYF
TRBV19	-	-	TRBJ2-1	TGTGCCAGTAGTATGTCGGGGAATGAGCAGTTCTTC	CASSMSGNEQFF
TRBV12-3/TRBV12-4	TRBD1	many	TRBJ2-2	TGTGCCAGCAGTTGGACAGGAGCGAACACCGGGGAGCTGTTTTTT	CASSWTGANTGELFF
TRBV30	-	many	TRBJ1-5	TGTGCCTGGAGTGTACTGGGAGGAAATCAGCCCCAGCATTTT	CAWSVLGGNQPQHF
TRBV27	-	many	TRBJ2-7	TGTGCCAGCAGCCAAGCATGGGAGGTCCCCTCCTACGAGCAGTACTTC	CASSQAWEVPSYEQYF
TRBV25-1	TRBD2	few	TRBJ2-3	TGTGCCAGCAGTCCGCGACTAGCGGGCGGCGGCACAGATACGCAGTATTTT	CASSPRLAGGGTDTQYF
TRBV6-5	TRBD2	many	TRBJ2-3	TGTGCCAGCAGTTTCTTGACTAGCGGGGGTATAGATACGCAGTATTTT	CASSFLTSGGIDTQYF
TRBV6-2/TRBV6-3	TRBD2	many	TRBJ2-3	TGTGCCAGCAGTTACCTTCTAGCGGGGACAGATACGCAGTATTTT	CASSYLLAGTDTQYF
TRBV25-1	TRBD2	-	TRBJ2-1	TGTACCAGCAGTGATGCCCTAGCGGGGGCCGAATCCTACAATGAGCAGTTCTTC	CTSSDALAGAESYNEQFF
TRBV29-1	-	-	TRBJ1-2	TGCAGCGACTCTCTGGGGGGGTGGGGTGGCTACACCTTC	CSDSLGGWGGYTF
TRBV2	-	-	TRBJ1-5	TGTGCCAGCAGTAACGACAGGTGGATGAAGCCCCAGCATTTT	CASSNDRWMKPQHF
TRBV6-2/TRBV6-3	-	many	TRBJ1-5	TGTGCCAGCAGTTACACTGGGGACATGGGGAGAAGTCAGCCCCAGCATTTT	CASSYTGDMGRSQPQHF
TRBV7-3	-	-	TRBJ1-6	TGTGCCAGCAGCTTAGATGGGGGGCTTATGTATAATTCACCCCTCCACTTT	CASSLDGGLMYNSPLHF
TRBV2	TRBD2	-	TRBJ2-3	TGTGCCAGCGATCGACTAGCGGGAGAGATAAACCCAACCACAGATACGCAGTATTTT	CASDRLAGEINPTTDTQYF
TRBV19	-	-	TRBJ1-5	TGTGCCAGTAGTCCGAGTGCAAATCAGCCCCAGCATTTT	CASSPSANQPQHF
TRBV20-1	TRBD2	few	TRBJ2-3	TGCAGTGCTAGAGATTTGCGGGAGTGGACGCAGTATTTT	CSARDLREWTQYF
TRBV20-1	-	many	TRBJ2-7	TGCAGTGCTAGCCCAGCGTTTGGCGACGAGCAGTACTTC	CSASPAFGDEQYF
TRBV7-2	TRBD2	-	TRBJ2-7	TGTGCCAGCAGCCCGACTAGCGGGGCCTACGAGCAGTACTTC	CASSPTSGAYEQYF
TRBV7-9	-	-	TRBJ1-1	TGTGCCAGCAGCGGAGGGAGGGATACGGTCGGGACTGAAGCTTTCTTT	CASSGGRDTVGTEAFF
TRBV7-8	TRBD1	once	TRBJ1-5	TGTGCCAGCAGCCCCCGGACAGGGTACAATCAGCCCCAGCATTTT	CASSPRTGYNQPQHF
TRBV12-3/TRBV12-4	-	many	TRBJ1-6	TGTGCCAGCAGTTTATTTGGGGCCAATAATTCACCCCTCCACTTT	CASSLFGANNSPLHF
TRBV5-6	-	-	TRBJ2-7	TGTGCCAGCAGCTTGCTGACAGAGGGGAGCTCCTACGAGCAGTACTTC	CASSLLTEGSSYEQYF
TRBV20-1	-	-	TRBJ2-5	TGCAGCCAACATATTGTTGGGGAAGAGACCCAGTACTTC	CSQHIVGEETQYF
TRBV20-1	-	-	TRBJ1-2	TGCAGTGCGCAGACGACGGATAACTATGGCTACACCTTC	CSAQTTDNYGYTF
TRBV9	-	-	TRBJ1-1	TGTGCCAGCAGCGTAGGGTCGGACATGAACACTGAAGCTTTCTTT	CASSVGSDMNTEAFF
TRBV7-6	-	-	TRBJ1-3	TGTGCCAGCAGCTTCCGACCAGGAACTGGAAACACCATATATTTT	CASSFRPGTGNTIYF
TRBV24-1	-	-	TRBJ2-1	TGTGCCACCAGTGATTCAAACAATGAGCAGTTCTTC	CATSDSNNEQFF
TRBV29-1	-	-	TRBJ2-7	TGCAGCGTTGAAGGCGGGGCGTTCCATAAGCAAAGGGAGCAGTACTTC	CSVEGGAFHKQREQYF
TRBV7-2	-	-	TRBJ2-7	TGTGCCAGCAGCTTAGACGGGACCGACGAGCAGTACTTC	CASSLDGTDEQYF
TRBV10-1	-	few	TRBJ2-3	TGCGCCAGCAGTGCCTCACTCAGTCTCGCAGATACGCAGTATTTT	CASSASLSLADTQYF
TRBV19	-	-	TRBJ2-5	TGTGCCAGTAGACACAGTTCCGGGAAGACCCAGTACTTC	CASRHSSGKTQYF
TRBV25-1	-	-	TRBJ2-5	TGTGCCAGCAGTGAATACACGGGGATACAAGAGACCCAGTACTTC	CASSEYTGIQETQYF
TRBV20-1	TRBD1	-	TRBJ2-7	TGCAGTGCTAGAGATGGACAGGGGGCCACCTACGAGCAGCACTTC	CSARDGQGATYEQHF
TRBV5-8	TRBD1	many	TRBJ2-6	TGTGCCAGCAGCATCTGGACAGGGAGAATCTCTGGGGCCAACGTCCTGACTTTC	CASSIWTGRISGANVLTF
TRBV24-1	TRBD2	few	TRBJ2-3	TGTGCCACCAGTGAGATAGCGGGGCCCACAGATACGCAGTATTTT	CATSEIAGPTDTQYF
TRBV29-1	TRBD2	-	TRBJ2-5	TGCAGCGTTGGAGGATCGACTAGCGGGGGGGAAGAGACCCAGTACTTC	CSVGGSTSGGEETQYF
TRBV12-3/TRBV12-4	-	-	TRBJ1-5	TGTGCCAGCAGTTTAGGGGGCCAGCCCCAGCATTTT	CASSLGGQPQHF
TRBV10-3	-	-	TRBJ1-5	TGTGCCATCAGCGCGACCAATCAGCCCCAGCATTTT	CAISATNQPQHF
TRBV9	-	-	TRBJ1-6	TGTGCCAGCAGCGGAGGACAGACGTTTTCACCCCTCCACTTT	CASSGGQTFSPLHF
TRBV6-1	TRBD1	-	TRBJ1-2	TGTGCCAGCAGTGAGCGGGACAGGGGTGGTGGCTACACCTTC	CASSERDRGGGYTF
TRBV24-1	TRBD2	-	TRBJ2-1	TGTGCCACCAGTGATATGACTAGCGGATACAATGAGCAGTTCTTC	CATSDMTSGYNEQFF
TRBV7-8	TRBD1	-	TRBJ1-5	TGTGCCAGCAGCTCCATGGGACAGGCGGATCAGCCCCAGCATTTT	CASSSMGQADQPQHF
TRBV5-1	-	-	TRBJ2-5	TGCGCCAGCAGCTGGATGGGATTTAAAGAGACCCAGTACTTC	CASSWMGFKETQYF
TRBV7-2	TRBD2	-	TRBJ2-3	TGTGCCAGCAGCTTAGCGGGGGCAGCGGGGGTCACAGATACGCAGTATTTT	CASSLAGAAGVTDTQYF
TRBV7-2	TRBD1	-	TRBJ1-1	TGTGCCAGCAGCTGGACTACAGGGGCGAACACTGAAGCTTTCTTT	CASSWTTGANTEAFF